Below are 3 T cell receptor beta chains sequenced from a single sample in a study of CD8+ T cells in alopecia areata. RNA was isolated and reverse transcribed to cDNA, the sequencing template. Clones were sequenced by immunoSEQ multiplex PCR, and TCRdb holds only the in-frame ones, with some missing. The sample lists about 200,000 clones, roughly three fifths seen once, with under 5% in the top ten. Sequenced sample: CD8+ T cells sorted from blood. The receptors shown here come from a human donor in good health.

This clone came up once. The chain combines TRBV9 with TRBJ1-6, with 7 bases that match TRBD1. J lost 5 bases, V lost 0 bases, and 5 bases had no gene match. CDR3 size: 16 residues. Germline lookup yields CDR1 SGDLS and CDR2 YYNGEE. The CDR3 DNA is TGTGCCAGCAGCGTAGCTGAGGGACAGAATAATTCACCCCTCCACTTT. Its protein is CASSVAEGQNNSPLHF.

J is TRBJ2-7 and V is TRBV4-1; TRBD2 matches 15 bases. CDR3 length: 17 residues. The germline V gene has CDR1 MGHRA and CDR2 YSYEKL. V gave up 3 bases and J gave up 2 bases; unmatched junction bases: 5. The CDR3 loop is CASSQFGLAGGTYEQYF. CDR3 sequence (DNA): TGCGCCAGCAGCCAGTTTGGACTAGCGGGGGGGACCTACGAGCAGTACTTC.

This sequence joins TRBV4-1 and TRBJ1-1; 7 bases line up with TRBD1. The CDR3 loop spans 15 amino acids. The V gene's germline CDR1 is MGHRA and CDR2 YSYEKL. J gave up 7 bases and V 0 bases, and 8 bases lay outside the gene matches. The CDR3 DNA sequence: TGCGCCAGCAGCCAAGATCTAGGGACAGACCGTGAAGCTTTCTTT. Encoded protein: CASSQDLGTDREAFF.